Presented here are 18 T cell receptor beta chains from one specimen sequenced in a study of radiotherapy plus CTLA-4 blockade in lung cancer. Sequencing was performed with immunoSEQ multiplex PCR; in TCRdb, only in-frame clones are kept and a portion is missing. This sample yields about 59,000 clones, of which about 70% are seen a single time; around 8.8% belongs to the top ten. The sequencing here drew on peripheral blood, taken from a patient treated with radiotherapy plus ipilimumab. The receptors were sampled from a human donor with non-small cell lung cancer whose response to radiotherapy plus ipilimumab could not be evaluated.

This chain uses TRBV10-3 with TRBJ1-4; TRBD1 matches at 8 bases. Unmatched junction bases numbered 3, after V lost 0 bases and J lost 6 bases. The length of the CDR3 is 15 residues. Germline CDR1 is ENHRY and CDR2 is SYGVKD. CDR3 nucleotides: TGTGCCATCAGTGAGTCCCAGGACAGGGATGAAAAACTGTTTTTT. Amino acid sequence: CAISESQDRDEKLFF.

This rearrangement joins TRBV9 to TRBJ2-1, with D unclear. The CDR3 runs to 13 residues. Germline V CDR1 and CDR2: SGDLS, YYNGEE. The ends were cut back, 1 base at V and 3 bases at J, with 5 bases in the middle. In DNA, the CDR3 is TGTGCCAGCAGCGTATATATCTACAATGAGCAGTTCTTC. Encoded protein: CASSVYIYNEQFF.

This clone has only a few counts. V usage is TRBV6-6 and J usage is TRBJ1-4; 10 positions agree with TRBD1. V lost 6 bases to trimming and J lost 6 bases; unmatched junction nucleotides: 4. Per germline, CDR1 MNHNY and CDR2 SVGAGI (reference sequence). This CDR3 contains 14 residues. The DNA for the CDR3 is TGTGCCAGCAGGTCGGGACAGGGGTATGAAAAACTGTTTTTT. Translated: CASRSGQGYEKLFF.

The chain is built from TRBV28 and TRBJ2-7, with 7 bases fitting TRBD1. CDR3 length equals 16 residues. Trimming cost V 3 bases and J 6 bases; bases outside gene matches: 14. Germline CDR1 MDHEN, CDR2 SYDVKM. CDR3 DNA: TGTGCCAGCAGTTTGGTCTGGAGGCGACAGGGACCCGAGCAGTACTTC. This sequence encodes CASSLVWRRQGPEQYF.

Turning to this clone: A junction end diverges from the germline sequence, so it may reflect a read error. The chain joins TRBV6-6 to TRBJ1-6; D unclear. This CDR3 comprises 12 residues. Germline assignment: CDR1 MNHNY and CDR2 SVGAGI (reference sequence). CDR3 DNA: TGTGCCATCAGTCCGGGAGATTCACCCCTCCACTTT. As protein: CAISPGDSPLHF.

The rearrangement uses TRBV6-1 and TRBJ2-1; tentative D call: TRBD1 (8 bases). The V end lost 5 bases, the J end lost 9 bases, and 20 bases lay between the germline ends. Looked up from germline, CDR1 is MNHNS and CDR2 is SASEGT. The CDR3 is 15 residues long. The CDR3 protein is CASSPRQGWGGEQFF. The CDR3 bases are TGTGCCAGCAGTCCGAGACAGGGGTGGGGGGGTGAGCAGTTCTTC.

The chain joins TRBV6-5 to TRBJ2-1; TRBD2 matches at 10 bases. This CDR3 contains 14 residues. Germline CDR1 reads MNHEY; CDR2 reads SVGAGI. The ends lost 10 bases at V and 4 bases at J; junction bases unmatched: 7. CDR3 sequence: CATQTSGDYNEQFF. Written as DNA, the CDR3 is TGTGCCACCCAAACTAGCGGGGATTACAATGAGCAGTTCTTC.

This sequence joins TRBV6-1 and TRBJ1-1; possible D gene TRBD1, 6 bases. The CDR3 spans 14 residues. Trimming left V 5 bases short and J 0 bases short, with 10 bases between. Per germline, CDR1 MNHNS and CDR2 SASEGT. CDR3 sequence (DNA): TGTGCCAGCAGTTTTTGGGGGCTGAACACTGAAGCTTTCTTT. It is translated as CASSFWGLNTEAFF.

This chain links TRBV13 with TRBJ2-5; no definite D call. Germline CDR1 reads PRHDT; CDR2 reads FYEKMQ (reference sequence). With 0 bases removed from V and 5 bases from J, the gap between germline ends came to 4 bases. This CDR3 has 12 amino acids. CDR3 nucleotide sequence: TGTGCCAGCAGCTTAGGGTCGGAGACCCAGTACTTC. Encoded protein: CASSLGSETQYF.

The chain couples TRBV12-5 to TRBJ2-7, with TRBD2 matching over 10 bases. Trimming removed 5 bases from V and 6 bases from J; junction bases left unmatched: 16. The CDR3 runs 17 residues. The V gene's germline CDR1 is LGHNT and CDR2 FRNRAP. The CDR3 DNA is TGTGCTAGTGGTCCCCGGCCGGAGCGGGAGGGCCAGGGCGAGCAGTACTTC. This gives the protein CASGPRPEREGQGEQYF.

This clone was observed once. The V call is TRBV10-1, the J call TRBJ2-7; 9 bases match TRBD1. The germline V gene has CDR1 WNHNN and CDR2 SYGVQD (reference sequence). The CDR3 loop spans 13 amino acids. V dropped 7 bases and J dropped 3; count of bases not matched to a gene: 4. For the CDR3, the DNA is TGCGCCAGCAAAACAGGGGGCAGCTACGAGCAGTACTTC. Protein: CASKTGGSYEQYF.

This clone showed up many times. V is TRBV5-4 and J is TRBJ2-5; no reliable D call. The V end was cut by 2 bases, the J end by 5 bases, with 4 bases between. The CDR3 has 11 amino acids. CDR1 is SGHNT and CDR2 is YYREEE in the germline V gene (reference sequence). The CDR3 loop is CASSFRETQYF. The CDR3 DNA follows: TGTGCCAGCAGCTTTCGGGAGACCCAGTACTTC.

The chain employs TRBV15 and TRBJ1-1, with 8 bases fitting TRBD1. The germline gives CDR1 LNHNV, CDR2 YYDKDF (reference sequence). The CDR3 is made up of 15 amino acids. With V trimmed by 9 bases and J by 3 bases, 12 bases remained unmatched. CDR3 sequence reads: CATRQGYNFDTEAFF. CDR3 nucleotides: TGTGCCACACGACAGGGGTATAATTTTGACACTGAAGCTTTCTTT.

The rearrangement links TRBV4-1 to TRBJ2-1; maybe TRBD2 (6 bases). The CDR3 is 13 amino acids. Germline CDR1 MGHRA, CDR2 YSYEKL. Trimming cost V 4 bases and J 3 bases, with 7 bases left between them. CDR3 amino acids: CASSRDFYNEQFF. Here the CDR3 DNA reads TGCGCCAGCAGCCGGGACTTCTACAATGAGCAGTTCTTC.

The V gene is TRBV18, the J gene TRBJ2-1; 11 bases map to TRBD2. CDR1 KGHSH and CDR2 LQKENI come from the germline V gene. J lost 4 bases, V lost 3 bases, and 5 bases had no gene match. This CDR3 has 16 residues. The CDR3 DNA reads as TGTGCCAGCTCACCTATCCTAGCGGGGGGATACAATGAGCAGTTCTTC. Protein product: CASSPILAGGYNEQFF.

This chain connects TRBV5-1 to TRBJ1-2; 7 positions match TRBD1. The CDR3 has 13 amino acids. CDR1 and CDR2 from the germline V gene are SGHRS and YFSETQ. V was pared by 4 bases and J by 8 bases, with 8 bases of the junction left unmatched. Written as DNA, the CDR3 is TGCGCCAGCAGCCCAGAGGGGGCGCAAGGCTACACCTTC. Its translation is CASSPEGAQGYTF. The complete variable domain, with remaining parts taken from reference TRBV5-1 and TRBJ1-2, reads KAGVTQTPRYLIKTRGQQVTLSCSPISGHRSVSWYQQTPGQGLQFLFEYFSETQRNKGNFPGRFSGRQFSNSRSEMNVSTLELGDSALYLCASSPEGAQGYTFGSGTRLTVV.

The V gene is TRBV6-5, the J gene TRBJ2-5, with D maybe TRBD2 (6 bases). The CDR3 extends over 15 amino acids. V was trimmed by 0 bases and J by 5 bases, leaving 13 bases between them. The germline gives CDR1 MNHEY, CDR2 SVGAGI. CDR3 residues: CASSYSGGVWETQYF. CDR3 bases: TGTGCCAGCAGTTACTCGGGCGGGGTCTGGGAGACCCAGTACTTC.

This chain joins TRBV9 and TRBJ1-4, with a possible D match to TRBD1 (6 bases). Germline lookup yields CDR1 SGDLS and CDR2 YYNGEE. The CDR3 sequence is 16 residues long. V lost 4 bases and J lost 0, with 13 bases in between. CDR3 region: CASSPNGQPTNEKLFF. CDR3 sequence (DNA): TGTGCCAGCAGCCCAAATGGACAGCCAACTAATGAAAAACTGTTTTTT.